Sequencing of this TCR beta chain was carried out in a study of shared clonotypes between healthy human individuals. Overall study context: Used for every donor were three CD4 naive, three CD4 memory, two CD8 naive and one CD8 memory plate.

As concerns this clone: Its antigen is undetermined.

Findings and limits, study-wide: Incompleteness in sorted-subset sequencing, despite large depth, was shown by rarefaction. Larger richness was generally estimated for naive than memory subsets.

In the authors' workflow: As immunoSEQ supplied junction-only sequences (without quality scores), filtering differed. Sequencing was performed with immunoSEQ multiplex PCR; in TCRdb, only in-frame clones are kept and a portion is missing. V and J calls and clone size are those listed in that table; D and trimming were worked out from the DNA. The sample holds over a million clones, roughly 96% seen once. CDR1 SGHRS and CDR2 YFSETQ come from the germline V gene. V lost 6 bases, J lost 0 bases, and 12 bases lay in between. This CDR3 is 15 amino acids long. The gene calls are TRBV5-1 and TRBJ2-2; the D gene is possibly TRBD1 (5 bases). This receptor was obtained from a man aged 30 to 45 in good health. The sequenced sample was naive CD4+ T cells sorted from blood. Specified subset: CD45RA+ positively selected. DNA for the CDR3: TGCGCCAGCATGCTTGGGGCTGCGAACACCGGGGAGCTGTTTTTT. It encodes CASMLGAANTGELFF.